These 18 T cell receptor beta chains were all obtained from the same sample, sequenced in a study of blood T cell repertoires in COVID-19. Method: immunoSEQ multiplex PCR; TCRdb's copy keeps in-frame clones and lacks some. This table has around 270,000 clones, about 89% appearing once. Material for sequencing was peripheral blood. These TCRs come from a man aged 40-50 years with acute or convalescent COVID-19.

V and J are TRBV7-2 and TRBJ1-2; no definite D call. CDR3 length equals 15 residues. Germline V gene lookup returns CDR1 SGHTA and CDR2 FQGNSA. V shed 0 bases and J shed 0 bases, with 8 bases lying between them. The CDR3 is CASSLAAGPNYGYTF. The CDR3 DNA sequence: TGTGCCAGCAGCTTAGCTGCCGGTCCTAACTATGGCTACACCTTC.

The chain uses TRBV19 and TRBJ1-1, with TRBD1 matching 12 bases. This CDR3 contains 14 residues. From germline, CDR1 is LNHDA and CDR2 SQIVND (reference sequence). Trimming at V came to 7 bases and at J to 8 bases, leaving 8 bases not matched to a gene. Written as DNA, the CDR3 is TGTGCCAGTACGTGGGACAGGGGGCATGTAGAAGCTTTCTTT. Protein product: CASTWDRGHVEAFF.

The chain uses TRBV10-3 and TRBJ2-2; 15 positions match TRBD2. From germline, CDR1 is ENHRY and CDR2 SYGVKD. CDR3 length: 15 residues. J gave up 7 bases and V 10 bases, and 7 bases lay outside the gene matches. The CDR3 DNA follows: TGTGCCACTATGGGACTAGCGGGGGGAAACGGGGAGCTGTTTTTT. It translates to CATMGLAGGNGELFF.

The chain recombines TRBV14 with TRBJ1-6; no firm D call. V was cut by 3 bases and J by 0 bases, with 12 bases left in between. Germline V CDR1 and CDR2: SGHDN, FVKESK. The CDR3 is made up of 17 amino acids. DNA for the CDR3: TGTGCCAGCAGCCAGGAGAGAACGGGCTCCTATAATTCACCCCTCCACTTT. It specifies CASSQERTGSYNSPLHF.

This chain connects TRBV19 to TRBJ1-6, with D tentatively TRBD1 (5 bases). V was trimmed by 4 bases and J by 13 bases, leaving 14 bases between them. This CDR3 spans 13 amino acids. Germline-derived CDR1 and CDR2 are LNHDA and SQIVND (reference sequence). CDR3 protein: CASSRQFTGPLHF. CDR3 nucleotides: TGTGCCAGTAGTAGACAGTTTACAGGTCCCCTCCACTTT.

CDR3 in amino acids: CASSSGASGKDTQYF. CDR3 coding DNA: TGTGCCAGCAGCTCAGGGGCAAGTGGGAAAGATACGCAGTATTTT. The rearrangement joins TRBV7-6 to TRBJ2-3; D may be TRBD1 (6 bases). The CDR3 length is 15 residues. Trimming stripped 4 bases from V and 5 bases from J, with 16 bases between. Germline V gene sequence: CDR1 SGHVS, CDR2 FNYEAQ.

J is TRBJ1-4 and V is TRBV9; 7 bases are shared with TRBD1. This CDR3 region has 14 residues. Trimming at V came to 6 bases and at J to 2 bases, leaving 4 bases not matched to a gene. Germline CDR1 is SGDLS and CDR2 is YYNGEE. The CDR3, as DNA: TGTGCCAGCATCTCGGGACAGACTAATGAAAAACTGTTTTTT. Translated: CASISGQTNEKLFF.

The genes are TRBV5-4 and TRBJ1-2, with 7 bases identical to TRBD1. There are 13 residues in the CDR3. Germline trimming cut 8 bases from V and 3 bases from J; bases unmatched to any gene: 7. Germline CDR1 SGHNT, CDR2 YYREEE (reference sequence). The CDR3 DNA follows: TGTGCCAGTCACACAGGGGTAGACTATGGCTACACCTTC. It is translated as CASHTGVDYGYTF.

This clone has a single count. This chain links TRBV29-1 with TRBJ2-1; 12 positions agree with TRBD2. The CDR3 loop spans 14 amino acids. CDR1 is SQVTM, CDR2 ANQGSEA, per germline. Trimming took 4 bases from V and 10 from J; bases not matched to a gene: 8. The CDR3 nucleotides are TGCAGCGTTGGACTAGCGGGGGCCCTCAGGGAGCAGTTCTTC. Translation gives CSVGLAGALREQFF.

The rearrangement links TRBV7-8 to TRBJ1-1; weak D call: TRBD1 (6 bases). The CDR3 extends over 15 amino acids. Trimming left V 0 bases short and J 3 bases short, with 11 bases between. The germline CDR1 and CDR2 sequences are SGHVS and FQNEAQ. The DNA of the CDR3 is TGTGCCAGCAGCTTAGCGGGGGCTAGGTACACTGAAGCTTTCTTT. This gives the protein CASSLAGARYTEAFF.

V usage is TRBV12-5 and J usage is TRBJ1-2; 12 nucleotides align to TRBD1. The CDR3 runs 16 residues. V gave up 3 bases and J gave up 1 base; unmatched junction bases: 3. Germline assignment: CDR1 LGHNT and CDR2 FRNRAP. CDR3 nucleotide sequence: TGTGCTAGTGGTTTCGGGACAGGGGGCTTTAACTATGGCTACACCTTC. Translated: CASGFGTGGFNYGYTF.

This chain joins TRBV14 and TRBJ1-3, with D unclear. The CDR3 has 16 residues. CDR1 and CDR2 from the germline V gene are SGHDN and FVKESK. With 0 bases removed from V and 0 bases from J, the gap between germline ends came to 9 bases. In DNA form, the CDR3 reads TGTGCCAGCAGCCAAGATTACTCCTTCTCTGGAAACACCATATATTTT. Amino acid sequence: CASSQDYSFSGNTIYF.

The CDR3 sequence: CASRLWDSPDSPLHF. The CDR3 DNA is TGTGCCAGCAGACTGTGGGACAGCCCGGATTCACCCCTCCACTTT. This chain joins TRBV7-9 and TRBJ1-6; 7 nucleotides line up with TRBD1. The CDR3 spans 15 residues. Germline-derived CDR1 and CDR2 are SEHNR and FQNEAQ (reference sequence). The trim removed 6 bases at V and 8 bases at J, leaving 10 bases unmatched.

The rearrangement joins TRBV19 to TRBJ1-2; tentatively, D is TRBD1 (5 bases). This CDR3 is built from 17 residues. Trimming shortened V by 8 bases and J by 7 bases, and 29 bases separated the two germline ends. CDR1 is LNHDA, CDR2 SQIVND, per germline (reference sequence). The CDR3 region is CASRPTRGLNYYGGYTF. As DNA, the CDR3 is TGTGCCAGTCGACCTACTCGGGGACTGAACTATTATGGTGGCTACACCTTC.

The chain recombines TRBV11-2 with TRBJ2-2, with D tentatively TRBD1 (6 bases). The CDR3 totals 13 residues. Trimming stripped 1 base from V and 6 bases from J, with 6 bases between. The V gene's germline CDR1 is SGHAT and CDR2 FQNNGV. The CDR3 protein is CASSLGGPGELFF. The CDR3 DNA follows: TGTGCCAGCAGCTTAGGGGGGCCCGGGGAGCTGTTTTTT.

This clone was counted a single time. The chain carries TRBV5-4 and TRBJ1-1, with 9 bases identical to TRBD1. CDR3 size: 15 residues. The germline CDR1 and CDR2 sequences are SGHNT and YYREEE (reference sequence). Unmatched junction bases numbered 6, after V lost 2 bases and J lost 4 bases. As DNA, the CDR3 is TGTGCCAGCAGCTTAACAGGGGGCGCAGTCACTGAAGCTTTCTTT. Its protein product is CASSLTGGAVTEAFF.

The chain joins TRBV6-5 to TRBJ1-1; no definite D call. CDR1 MNHEY and CDR2 SVGAGI come from the germline V gene. V lost 0 bases and J lost 0, with 8 bases in between. CDR3 length: 15 amino acids. CDR3 amino acids: CASSYSARMNTEAFF. The DNA of the CDR3 is TGTGCCAGCAGTTACTCGGCTCGAATGAACACTGAAGCTTTCTTT.

The V call is TRBV11-2, the J call TRBJ1-5; D perhaps matches TRBD1 (5 bases). The V end lost 0 bases, the J end lost 2 bases, and 8 bases lay between the germline ends. The CDR3 has 15 residues. Germline V gene sequence: CDR1 SGHAT, CDR2 FQNNGV. Here the CDR3 reads CASSLDRVGNQPQHF. CDR3 in DNA: TGTGCCAGCAGCTTAGACAGGGTTGGCAATCAGCCCCAGCATTTT.